This T cell receptor (beta chain) is from a study of cytomegalovirus exposure and HLA in healthy donors (dated by TCRdb to between 2016 and 2019). With respect to the entire study: According to an earlier analysis of 550 to 700 of the donors, about 179 million T cells yielded 117 million unique TCR beta sequences and less than 300 Gb of sequence data. Approximately 300 gigabases of sequencing data and around 90 million unique TCR sequences made up an early release that covered 500 to 650 HLA-typed donors. Among the roughly 410 genotyped donors, under 90% belonged to the genetic ancestry cluster associated with self-reported Caucasian donors. The study aimed to test whether cataloging public T cell receptors could reveal signatures of past pathogen exposure. The study profiled the T cell repertoires of around 700 subjects by immunosequencing and related them to cytomegalovirus serostatus. Along with the roughly 700-subject first cohort, a separate validation cohort of 120 different subjects was used. To predict cytomegalovirus infection status, the study brought together high-throughput TCR immunosequencing, statistical association of individual TCRs with disease status, and machine learning. A later analysis re-analyzed previously published TCR beta repertoires from several hundred donors and added high-resolution HLA genotyping to study TCR occurrence patterns. Rather than drawing on any new phenotypic data, the later analysis identified candidate immune exposures from TCR beta sequences and the way those sequences occurred across donors. In an earlier analysis of 587 of the donors, high-throughput TCR beta sequencing was used to judge whether each TCR beta V gene segment behaved as functional or pseudogenic. Alongside the repertoire data, information on donor age, sex, ethnicity and CMV serostatus was compiled. In a later genetic analysis, genome-wide SNP genotypes for about 55% of the roughly 700 donors were used, and that subset was treated as a discovery cohort. Every repertoire in the discovery cohort had been generated on one and the same sequencing platform. HLA typing covered class I and class II loci at four-digit resolution. Typing coverage differed by locus: A, B, C, DRB1 and DQB1 were typed in about 620-640 donors, DQA1 in approximately 520, DPA1 in 600 to 610, and DPB1 in 450 to 480. Because of strong linkage in the cohort, roughly five DR-DQ haplotypes were treated as single units for association and clustering. Among about 400 genotyped donors of the cohort, an average of around 250,000 unique TCR beta nucleotide sequences was sequenced per donor, of which about 19% were non-productive.

V gives up 0 bases and J gives up 2 bases, and the segment between their germline ends measures 3 bases. Taken from cysteine to phenylalanine, the CDR3 has 12 residues. Just CDR3 DNA is preserved here, 36 bases in frame from base 1. Based on the germline V gene (reference sequence), the CDR1 and CDR2 sequences are GTSNPN and SVGIG. The cohort consisted of approximately 690 healthy bone marrow donors. All cohort members were sampled while nominally healthy, although unrecorded immune exposures were likely present. The donor was CMV seropositive and belonged to the group of around 300 seropositive cohort members. Each donor provided a peripheral blood sample, and peripheral blood mononuclear cells were used for TCR beta sequencing. The Qiagen DNeasy Blood Extraction Kit was used to extract genomic DNA from the blood cell samples. Library prep was done by the immunoSEQ multiplex PCR assay. A mixture of 60 forward primers for TCR Vbeta segments and 13 reverse primers for TCR Jbeta segments was used in the multiplex PCR. Amplification of the CDR3 region of rearranged TCR beta genes was performed with a multiplex PCR assay on genomic DNA. Amplified TCR beta libraries were sequenced as 87-base-pair reads on the Illumina HiSeq System. As for how the authors treated the data: In a later analysis, tens of millions of unique TCR beta chains were counted across the 500 to 850 repertoires, and roughly 10 million of these chains were shared by at least two donors. Raw reads were error-corrected and collapsed into unique sequences by a nearest-neighbor algorithm in which closely related sequences were merged to remove PCR and sequencing errors. CDR3 sequences were aligned to IMGT reference sequences to assign V, D and J gene segments. For a sequence to be retained, a match of at least six nucleotides was required to both a V gene segment and a J gene segment. A rearrangement was called productive if the CDR3 had no stop codons and remained in frame with V and J, and every other rearrangement was called non-productive. Following IMGT convention, CDR3 was defined as the stretch from the second conserved V-encoded cysteine up to the conserved J-encoded phenylalanine. The earlier analysis of about 560 of the donors excluded any sequence lacking an unambiguous match to a single V gene segment. In an earlier analysis of 587 of the donors, V segments were called functional above 56.7% productive rearrangements and were called segregating when the between-donor standard deviation exceeded 5%. A statistical classification framework was built for diagnosing cytomegalovirus status from the catalog of TCR beta chain sequences. In a later analysis, V and J genes were assigned by comparing TCR nucleotide sequences against IMGT/GENE-DB human TR gene sequences. A later analysis assigned CDR3 sequences and most-parsimonious VDJ recombination scenarios with the TCRdist pipeline. In a later analysis, each TCR beta chain was defined by its CDR3 amino acid sequence together with its V-gene family, and reads without a unique V-gene family were excluded. In a later analysis, nearly 600 highly shared, low-generation-probability nucleotide sequences were removed to address suspected cross-contamination and a sequencing artifact. A later analysis calculated a clonal expansion index for each public chain from normalized within-repertoire ranks of inferred template counts. In a later analysis, generation probabilities were computed with a VDJ recombination model fitted to out-of-frame rearrangements, and the resulting probabilities were checked against IGoR. In a later analysis, hypergeometric tests were used to score TCR-TCR, TCR-HLA and TCR-CMV co-occurrence, with a repertoire-size bias correction applied to TCR pairs. In a later analysis, false discovery rates were estimated by permuting HLA or CMV assignments 20 times. A later analysis grouped co-occurring TCRs with DBSCAN, adding TCRdist sequence similarity when clustering within HLA-allele-positive subsets. Repertoires with fewer than 30,000 or more than 120,000 public chains, plus five repertoires with anomalous nucleotide sharing, were excluded from co-occurrence clustering. TCRdb holds this immuneACCESS table with in-frame rearrangements only. Some clones are missing; in checked studies, unresolved V genes explain under half, and the rest has no known cause. V, J and clone size reflect that table, while D and trimming were determined from the DNA. A total of roughly 140,000 clones appear in this sample, around three fifths of them only once. The ten largest clones add up to about 2.9% of the sample.

Results the study describes overall, beyond this receptor: Across donors, most TCR sequences were observed very rarely, whereas some public TCRs were present in many individuals. A cluster of highly shared sequence variants was judged likely to be a technical artifact of the sequencing pipeline. In a later analysis, several top co-occurrence clusters were reported to appear linked to parvovirus B19, influenza, CMV and Epstein-Barr virus. In a later analysis, most CMV-associated TCR beta chains were found to appear HLA-restricted, with HLA associations seemingly driven largely by CMV exposure. Because HLA typing was unavailable for some donors at each locus, only the typed subset was used in association tests. At a false discovery rate of 0.05, a later analysis linked fewer than 20,000 TCR beta sequences to specific HLA alleles. Roughly 17 rarely observed V segments, including chromosome 9 orphons, were excluded from the earlier analysis of several hundred of the donors because counts were too low. A further reported finding was that TCR beta sequences accurately predicted the HLA-A and HLA-B alleles for most subjects in the first cohort. In vitro tests confirmed that a few of the cytomegalovirus-associated TCR beta chains recognize cytomegalovirus antigens. According to a later genetic analysis, donors in an Asian-associated ancestry cluster had fewer N-insertions in productive TCRs than the approximately 630-donor mean. It was suggested by the authors that the approach could potentially be generalized to other disease states and immunological phenotypes. When HLA alleles, especially DR and DQ, strongly co-occurred, attributing TCR associations to individual alleles was difficult. In a later analysis, HLA-associated TCR beta chains were found to be more clonally expanded and to have lower generation probabilities than equally common non-associated chains. A later analysis found that TCR association rates varied across HLA loci, with DRB1 alleles showing the most associated TCRs and HLA-C alleles the fewest. CMV serostatus was the only immune exposure information available for the cohort. Linkage disequilibrium might explain the correlated functional status among segregating V segments, but an unknown experimental factor could not be excluded. A total of 150 to 200 TCR beta chains were listed by the study as associated with cytomegalovirus. Some IMGT-functional V segments, including TRBV6-2 and TRBV6-3, could not be told apart with the 87-base-pair reads, so those segments were excluded. Cytomegalovirus status was reported to be diagnosed by the classifier with high specificity and sensitivity in both the original and validation cohorts. Presence/absence analyses assumed roughly uniform sequencing depth across donors, an assumption that may not hold. Only TCR beta chains were sequenced in this cohort, and the absence of alpha or paired-chain data limited detectable features. An earlier analysis of approximately 540 of the donors showed that most TCR beta V segments appeared in productive rearrangements either about 90% or about 30% of the time, which broadly matched IMGT annotations. An association between a missense DCLRE1C variant and V-gene and J-gene trimming of TCR beta chains was found in a later genetic analysis and replicated in an independent cohort.

With regard to this clone: Its antigen target is currently unknown. No base-level quality is on record; no much larger clone is a single base apart.

The TCR comes from a woman in her twenties or thirties in good health and CMV-seropositive. Sequencing was performed on PBMCs. The chain joins TRBV30 to TRBJ2-3; there is no confident call for the D gene. The sequenced DNA is TGTGCCTGGAGTGTCTCCACAGATACGCAGTATTTT. Its translation reads: CAWSVSTDTQYF. With all but the CDR3 taken from the reference TRBV30 and TRBJ2-3 genes, the full variable domain is: SQTIHQWPATLVQPVGSPLSLECTVEGTSNPNLYWYRQAAGRGLQLLFYSVGIGQISSEVPQNLSASRPQDRQFILSSKKLLLSDSGFYLCAWSVSTDTQYFGPGTRLTVL.